This T cell receptor (beta chain) was retrieved from a study of the immune and genomic landscape of osteosarcoma (dated by TCRdb to about 2020). Concerning the study at large: A total of 40 to 55 pediatric and adult patients with high-grade osteosarcoma made up the overall cohort, and the median age at diagnosis was approximately 30 years (range roughly 5-90). The cohort was enriched for poor-risk disease, as unfavorable pathologic response to standard therapy was shown in around 73% of the cohort and approximately 69% of the cohort were deceased. Patients in the overall cohort were roughly 60% male, and approximately 80% presented with localized disease at diagnosis. Osteosarcoma specimens were profiled with whole genome, RNA and T-cell receptor sequencing plus immunohistochemistry and reverse phase protein arrays so that immunogenic potential could be defined. An explanation for the limited clinical activity of immune checkpoint inhibitors in osteosarcoma was sought in the study. Each of a few patients provided a couple of samples from the same tumor site. The osteosarcoma immunogenomic landscape was characterized by integrating TCR sequencing results with transcriptome, protein array and immunostaining data.

Comment on this clone: The antigen it binds to is not known. Base qualities were left out, and no much larger clone turns up one base away.

Paper-wide results and their limitations: Higher TCR productive clonality was observed in the immune-hot C3 cluster than in the cold C1 cluster, although TCR productive clonality remained low overall. Productive TCR clonality was low overall, averaging about 0.091 with a maximum of roughly 0.3, suggesting limited T-cell clonal expansion. Matched blood was collected from only a couple of patients, alongside the frozen tumor specimens. Four to six cases had a single hyperexpanded clone dominating the repertoire, and all had fewer than 100 T-cell clonotypes. Rather than matched normal tissue, external data from normal skin and healthy peripheral blood provided the clonality benchmarks. Sample size was not determined by any statistical method, because osteosarcoma is rare and all possible samples were collected.

The CDR3 starts with the cysteine, ends with the phenylalanine, and has 13 residues. This entry keeps only the CDR3 DNA: 39 bases, framed from base 1. Reading the germline V gene gives CDR1 SGHAT and CDR2 FQNNGV. V and J lose 6 bases and 3 bases, and a span of 11 bases separates them. TCR beta chain CDR3 regions were immunosequenced using the ImmunoSEQ Assay (Adaptive Biotechnologies). The study's own analysis went as follows. TCRB rearrangements, read counts, read proportions and gene usage were exported through the ImmunoSEQ Analyzer platform. T-cell clonality was calculated on productive rearrangements as 1 minus Pielou's evenness. In the clonal space homeostasis analysis, clonotypes were grouped as rare, small, medium, large or hyperexpanded (0.01 to 1 of the repertoire). TCR productive clonality was compared across immune clusters C1, C2 and C3 using the Wilcoxon rank sum test. TCRdb obtained this table from immuneACCESS and retained in-frame rearrangements with V and J assigned. These tables miss some clones; where compared with another copy, unresolved V genes account for less than half of the shortfall, and the remainder is unexplained. V and J calls and clone size are copied from that table; D and trimming were computed from the DNA. This sample holds 10,000 to 12,000 clones; approximately 71% were observed only once. 18% of the sample belongs to the ten largest clones.

The tumors sampled were post-treatment primary, local recurrence and metastasis specimens taken from patients with a poor prognosis. The clonotype was recovered from a human donor with osteosarcoma. The chain links TRBV11-2 with TRBJ1-1, with a tentative D gene TRBD1 over 6 matching bases. Sequenced sample: osteosarcoma tumor tissue from the lung. The CDR3 protein sequence reads: CASRSPGDTEAFF. The DNA sequence follows: TGTGCCAGCAGATCCCCAGGGGACACTGAAGCTTTCTTT.